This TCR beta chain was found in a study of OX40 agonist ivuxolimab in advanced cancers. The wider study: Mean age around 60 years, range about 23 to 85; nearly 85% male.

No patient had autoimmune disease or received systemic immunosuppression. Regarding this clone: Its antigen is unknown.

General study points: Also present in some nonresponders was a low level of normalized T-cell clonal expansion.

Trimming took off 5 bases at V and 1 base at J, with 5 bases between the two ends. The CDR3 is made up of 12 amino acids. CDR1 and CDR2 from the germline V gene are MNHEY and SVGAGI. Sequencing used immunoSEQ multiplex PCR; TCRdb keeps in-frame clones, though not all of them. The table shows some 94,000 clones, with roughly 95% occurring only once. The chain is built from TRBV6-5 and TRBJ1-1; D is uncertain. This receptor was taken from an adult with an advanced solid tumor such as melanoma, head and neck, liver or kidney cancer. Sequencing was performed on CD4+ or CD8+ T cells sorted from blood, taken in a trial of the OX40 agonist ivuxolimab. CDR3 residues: CASSAGNTEAFF. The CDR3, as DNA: TGTGCCAGCAGTGCGGGGAACACTGAAGCTTTCTTT.